The next 8 T cell receptor beta chains were all read from a single sample in a study of blood T cell repertoires in COVID-19. Here immunoSEQ multiplex PCR was the method, and the copy in TCRdb shows in-frame clones only, minus some. The table lists 200,000 to 300,000 clones, approximately 86% of them singletons. The sample consisted of peripheral blood. These receptors originate from a young man with active or convalescent COVID-19.

The gene calls are TRBV19 and TRBJ2-3, with D perhaps matching TRBD1 (5 bases). Deletions cut 1 base from V and 6 bases from J, with 17 bases between. CDR3 length equals 16 residues. CDR1 LNHDA and CDR2 SQIVND come from the germline V gene (reference sequence). The CDR3: CASSIGTWLLGDTQYF. The CDR3 DNA reads TGTGCCAGTAGTATAGGGACATGGCTCCTGGGGGATACGCAGTATTTT.

The chain employs TRBV30 and TRBJ2-7, with 7 bases that match TRBD2. V lost 7 bases and J lost 0; bases outside the gene matches: 12. The CDR3 covers 15 residues. From germline, CDR1 is GTSNPN and CDR2 SVGIG (reference sequence). The CDR3 region has the DNA TGTGCCTCGATAAAGTGGCGGGACTACTCCTACGAGCAGTACTTC. It yields the protein CASIKWRDYSYEQYF.

The rearrangement uses TRBV5-1 and TRBJ2-1; 7 nucleotides agree with TRBD1. CDR3 length: 15 residues. The germline V gene encodes CDR1 SGHRS and CDR2 YFSETQ. After removal of 2 bases from V and 3 bases from J, the junction contained 5 bases not matched to a gene. The CDR3 region is CASSFATGNYNEQFF. The CDR3 DNA reads TGCGCCAGCAGCTTTGCGACAGGGAACTACAATGAGCAGTTCTTC.

This chain connects TRBV6-1 to TRBJ1-1; 7 nucleotides match TRBD1. Trimming took 3 bases from V and 0 from J; bases not matched to a gene: 13. Germline V gives CDR1 MNHNS, CDR2 SASEGT. The CDR3 sequence is 18 residues long. CDR3 sequence (DNA): TGTGCCAGCAGTGACCAGTACAGGGGCATAAGCGTGAACACTGAAGCTTTCTTT. Protein: CASSDQYRGISVNTEAFF.

The chain combines TRBV7-2 with TRBJ1-4, with TRBD1 identical over 7 bases. CDR1 is SGHTA and CDR2 is FQGNSA in the germline V gene. This CDR3 region has 14 residues. Unmatched junction bases numbered 4, after V lost 1 base and J lost 8 bases. The CDR3 reads CASSLVTGSEKLFF. DNA of the CDR3: TGTGCCAGCAGCTTAGTGACAGGGTCGGAAAAACTGTTTTTT.

This chain connects TRBV5-1 to TRBJ1-4; D remains ambiguous. The CDR3 length is 13 residues. Trimming shortened V by 2 bases and J by 6 bases, and 8 bases separated the two germline ends. Germline V lookup: CDR1 SGHRS, CDR2 YFSETQ. CDR3 DNA sequence: TGCGCCAGCAGCTTTACCCCAGATGAAAAACTGTTTTTT. As protein: CASSFTPDEKLFF.

The chain combines TRBV27 with TRBJ1-1; tentatively, D is TRBD1 (5 bases). In germline, CDR1 is MNHEY, CDR2 SMNVEV (reference sequence). This CDR3 has 13 amino acids. V lost 10 bases and J 5 bases, leaving 17 bases between the germline ends. CDR3 amino acids: CATVQAGQTEAFF. The CDR3, as DNA: TGTGCCACCGTCCAGGCGGGGCAGACTGAAGCTTTCTTT.

This clone was observed a handful of times. The chain couples TRBV6-5 to TRBJ1-4, with 7 nucleotides matching TRBD1. J lost 4 bases, V lost 6 bases, and 5 bases had no gene match. The CDR3 contains 14 residues. The germline V gene encodes CDR1 MNHEY and CDR2 SVGAGI. The DNA of the CDR3 is TGTGCCAGCAGCTCGACAGGGTATAATGAAAAACTGTTTTTT. It encodes CASSSTGYNEKLFF.